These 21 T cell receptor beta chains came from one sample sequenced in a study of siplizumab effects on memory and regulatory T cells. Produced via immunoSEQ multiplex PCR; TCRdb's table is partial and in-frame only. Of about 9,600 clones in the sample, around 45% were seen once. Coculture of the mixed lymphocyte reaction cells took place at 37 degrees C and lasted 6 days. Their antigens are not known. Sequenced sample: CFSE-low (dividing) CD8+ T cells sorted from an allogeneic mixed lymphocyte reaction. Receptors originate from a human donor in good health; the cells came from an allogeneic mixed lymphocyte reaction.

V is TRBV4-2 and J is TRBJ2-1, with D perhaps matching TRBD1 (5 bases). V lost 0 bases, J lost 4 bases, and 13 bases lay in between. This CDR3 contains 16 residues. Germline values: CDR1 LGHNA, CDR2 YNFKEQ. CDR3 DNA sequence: TGTGCCAGCAGCCAAGATCGGCAGGGTGGGTACAATGAGCAGTTCTTC. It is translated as CASSQDRQGGYNEQFF.

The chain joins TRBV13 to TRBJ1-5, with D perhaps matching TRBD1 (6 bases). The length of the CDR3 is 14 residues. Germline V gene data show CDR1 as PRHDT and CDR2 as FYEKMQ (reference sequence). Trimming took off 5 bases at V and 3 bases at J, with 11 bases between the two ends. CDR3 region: CASSPRGYNQPQHF. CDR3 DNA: TGTGCCAGCAGCCCCAGGGGTTACAATCAGCCCCAGCATTTT.

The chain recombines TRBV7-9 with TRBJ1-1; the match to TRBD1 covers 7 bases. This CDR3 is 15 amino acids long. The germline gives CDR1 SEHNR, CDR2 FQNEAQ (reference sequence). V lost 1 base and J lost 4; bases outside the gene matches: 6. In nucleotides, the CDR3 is TGTGCCAGCAGCTTAGAATCAGGGGGGCGCACTGAAGCTTTCTTT. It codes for CASSLESGGRTEAFF.

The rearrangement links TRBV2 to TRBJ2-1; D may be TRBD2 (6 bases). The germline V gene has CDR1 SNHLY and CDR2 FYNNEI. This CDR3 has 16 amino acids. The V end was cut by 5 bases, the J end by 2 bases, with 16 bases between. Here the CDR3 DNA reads TGTGCCAGCAGTTTGGTACTAGCCAGCGCCTACAATGAGCAGTTCTTC. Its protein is CASSLVLASAYNEQFF.

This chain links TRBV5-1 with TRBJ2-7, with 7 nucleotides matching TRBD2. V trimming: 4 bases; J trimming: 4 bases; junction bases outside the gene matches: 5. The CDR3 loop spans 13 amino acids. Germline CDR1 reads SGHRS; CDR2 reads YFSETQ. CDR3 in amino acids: CASSPREGYEQYF. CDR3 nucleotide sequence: TGCGCCAGCAGCCCGAGGGAGGGTTACGAGCAGTACTTC.

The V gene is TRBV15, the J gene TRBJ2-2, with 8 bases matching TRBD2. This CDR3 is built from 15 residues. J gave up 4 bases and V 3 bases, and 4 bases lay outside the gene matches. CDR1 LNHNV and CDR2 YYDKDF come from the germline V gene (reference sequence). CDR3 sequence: CATSSGGASTGELFF. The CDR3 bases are TGTGCCACCAGCAGCGGGGGGGCCAGCACCGGGGAGCTGTTTTTT. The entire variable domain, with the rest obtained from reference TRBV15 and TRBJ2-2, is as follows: DAMVIQNPRYQVTQFGKPVTLSCSQTLNHNVMYWYQQKSSQAPKLLFHYYDKDFNNEADTPDNFQSRRPNTSFCFLDIRSPGLGDTAMYLCATSSGGASTGELFFGEGSRLTVL.

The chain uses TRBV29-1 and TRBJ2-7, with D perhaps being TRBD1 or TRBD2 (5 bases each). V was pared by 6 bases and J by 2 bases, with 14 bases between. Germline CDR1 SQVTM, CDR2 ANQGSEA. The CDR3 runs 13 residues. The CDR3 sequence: CSVASRDAYEQYF. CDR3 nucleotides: TGCAGCGTAGCGTCCCGGGACGCCTACGAGCAGTACTTC.

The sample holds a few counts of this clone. CDR3: CASSFGQGSYEQYF. DNA for the CDR3: TGTGCCAGCAGCTTTGGACAGGGCTCCTACGAGCAGTACTTC. The chain carries TRBV5-6 and TRBJ2-7, with 8 bases matching TRBD1. V shed 2 bases and J 0 bases; nucleotides not matched to a gene: 1. The V gene's germline CDR1 is SGHDT and CDR2 YYEEEE. The CDR3 consists of 14 residues.

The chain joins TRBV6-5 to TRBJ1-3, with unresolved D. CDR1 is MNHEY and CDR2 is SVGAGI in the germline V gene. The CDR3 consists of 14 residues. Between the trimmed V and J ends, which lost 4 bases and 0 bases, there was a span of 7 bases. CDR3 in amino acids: CASSFGSSGNTIYF. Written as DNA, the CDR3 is TGTGCCAGCAGTTTTGGTAGCTCTGGAAACACCATATATTTT.

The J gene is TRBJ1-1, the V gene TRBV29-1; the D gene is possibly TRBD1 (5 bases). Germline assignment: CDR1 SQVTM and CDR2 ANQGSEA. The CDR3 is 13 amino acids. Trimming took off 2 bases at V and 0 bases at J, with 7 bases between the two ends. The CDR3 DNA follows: TGCAGCGTTGAACCAGGGATGAACACTGAAGCTTTCTTT. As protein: CSVEPGMNTEAFF.

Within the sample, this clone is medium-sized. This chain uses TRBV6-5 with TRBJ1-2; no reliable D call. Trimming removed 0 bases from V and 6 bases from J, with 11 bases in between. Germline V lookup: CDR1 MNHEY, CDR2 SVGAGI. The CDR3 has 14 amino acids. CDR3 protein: CASSYSAFGDGYTF. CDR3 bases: TGTGCCAGCAGTTACTCGGCATTCGGGGATGGCTACACCTTC.

CDR3 DNA sequence: TGCGCCAGCAGCCAAGGGTGGTGGAAGTTCTTC. Translating it yields CASSQGWWKFF. V gene TRBV4-3 combines with J gene TRBJ2-1; D uncertain. This CDR3 comprises 11 residues. The germline gives CDR1 LGHNA, CDR2 YSLEER. The ends were cut back, 1 base at V and 14 bases at J, with 9 bases in the middle.

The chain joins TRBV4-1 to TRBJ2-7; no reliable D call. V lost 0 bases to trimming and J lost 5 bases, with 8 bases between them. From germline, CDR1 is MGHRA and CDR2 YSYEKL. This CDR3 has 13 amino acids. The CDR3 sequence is CASSQDLGDEQYF. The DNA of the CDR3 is TGCGCCAGCAGCCAAGATCTGGGCGACGAGCAGTACTTC.

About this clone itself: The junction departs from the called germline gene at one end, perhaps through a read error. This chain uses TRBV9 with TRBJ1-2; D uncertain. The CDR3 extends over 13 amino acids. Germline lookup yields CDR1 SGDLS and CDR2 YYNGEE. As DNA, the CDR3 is TGTGCCAGCAGCGCATCAATGAGGTATGCCTACACCTTC. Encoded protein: CASSASMRYAYTF.

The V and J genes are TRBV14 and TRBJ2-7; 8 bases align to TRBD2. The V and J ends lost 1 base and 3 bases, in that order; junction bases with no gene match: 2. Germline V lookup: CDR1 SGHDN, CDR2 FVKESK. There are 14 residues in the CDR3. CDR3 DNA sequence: TGTGCCAGCAGCCAAGCGGGGGGGGTCTACGAGCAGTACTTC. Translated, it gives CASSQAGGVYEQYF.

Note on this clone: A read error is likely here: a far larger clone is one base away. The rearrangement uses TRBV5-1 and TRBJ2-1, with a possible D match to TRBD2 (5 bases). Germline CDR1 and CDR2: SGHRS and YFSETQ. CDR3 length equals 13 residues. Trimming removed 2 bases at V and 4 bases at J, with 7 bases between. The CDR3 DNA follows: TGCGCCAGCAGCTTCGAGGGATACAATGAGCAGTTCTTC. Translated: CASSFEGYNEQFF.

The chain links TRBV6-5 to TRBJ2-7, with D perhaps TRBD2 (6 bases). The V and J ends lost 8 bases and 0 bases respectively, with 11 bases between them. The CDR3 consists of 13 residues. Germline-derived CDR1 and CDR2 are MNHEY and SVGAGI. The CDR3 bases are TGTGCCAGCGCCCCGGGACTCTCCTACGAGCAGTACTTC. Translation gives CASAPGLSYEQYF.

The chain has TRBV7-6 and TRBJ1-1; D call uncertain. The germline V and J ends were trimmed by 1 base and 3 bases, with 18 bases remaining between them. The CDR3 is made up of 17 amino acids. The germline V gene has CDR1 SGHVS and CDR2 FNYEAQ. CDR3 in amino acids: CASSLEGERWGYTEAFF. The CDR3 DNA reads TGTGCCAGCAGCTTAGAAGGAGAAAGGTGGGGATACACTGAAGCTTTCTTT.

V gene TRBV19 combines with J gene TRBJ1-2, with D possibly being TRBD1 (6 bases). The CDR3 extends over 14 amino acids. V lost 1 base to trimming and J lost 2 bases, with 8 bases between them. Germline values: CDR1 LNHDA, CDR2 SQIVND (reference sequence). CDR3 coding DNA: TGTGCCAGTAGTATAGTCCAGGGGAACTATGGCTACACCTTC. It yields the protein CASSIVQGNYGYTF.

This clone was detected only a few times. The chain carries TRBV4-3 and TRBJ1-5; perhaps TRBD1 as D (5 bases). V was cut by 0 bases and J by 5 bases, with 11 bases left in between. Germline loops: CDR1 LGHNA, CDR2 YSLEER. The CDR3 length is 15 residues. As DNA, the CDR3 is TGCGCCAGCAGCCAAGATAGGGGATGGGATCAGCCCCAGCATTTT. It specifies CASSQDRGWDQPQHF.

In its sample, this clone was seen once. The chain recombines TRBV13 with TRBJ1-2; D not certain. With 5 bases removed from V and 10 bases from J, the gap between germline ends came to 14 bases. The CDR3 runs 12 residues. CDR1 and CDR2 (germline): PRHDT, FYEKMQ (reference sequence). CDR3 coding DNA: TGTGCCAGCAGCGTAGCTTCGGCTACCTACACCTTC. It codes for CASSVASATYTF.